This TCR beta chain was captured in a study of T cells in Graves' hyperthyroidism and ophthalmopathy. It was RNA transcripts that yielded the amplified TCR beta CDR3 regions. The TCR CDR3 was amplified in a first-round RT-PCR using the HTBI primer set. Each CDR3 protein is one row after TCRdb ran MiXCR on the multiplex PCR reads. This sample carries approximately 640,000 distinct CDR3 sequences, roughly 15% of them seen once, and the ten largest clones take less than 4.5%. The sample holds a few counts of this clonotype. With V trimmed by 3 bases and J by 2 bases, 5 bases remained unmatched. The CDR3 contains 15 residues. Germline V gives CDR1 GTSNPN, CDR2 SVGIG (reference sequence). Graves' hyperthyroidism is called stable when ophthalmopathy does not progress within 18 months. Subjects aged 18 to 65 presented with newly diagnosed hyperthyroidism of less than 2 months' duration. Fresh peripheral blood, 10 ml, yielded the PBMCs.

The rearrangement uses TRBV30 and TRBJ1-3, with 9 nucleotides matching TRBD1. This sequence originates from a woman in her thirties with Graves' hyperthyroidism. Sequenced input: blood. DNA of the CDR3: TGTGCCTGGAGCCATTGGGACAGGGCTGGAAACACCATATATTTT. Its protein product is CAWSHWDRAGNTIYF.